This passage covers 29 T cell receptor beta chains from one sample sequenced in a study of blood T cell repertoires in COVID-19. Clones were sequenced by immunoSEQ multiplex PCR, and TCRdb holds only the in-frame ones, with some missing. The sample has 350,000 to 500,000 clones; around nine tenths are singletons. Sequencing input: PBMCs or T cells enriched from blood (not recorded which). The origin of the receptors is a woman aged 18-29 years who had been exposed to COVID-19.

The chain is built from TRBV28 and TRBJ1-1, with 11 bases lining up with TRBD1. This CDR3 spans 13 amino acids. V shed 11 bases and J 2 bases; nucleotides not matched to a gene: 4. Germline-derived CDR1 and CDR2 are MDHEN and SYDVKM. For the CDR3, the DNA is TGTGCCGGAGGGACAGGGGGTAACACTGAAGCTTTCTTT. It is translated as CAGGTGGNTEAFF.

This clone turned up a few times. The chain couples TRBV7-8 to TRBJ2-7; 8 bases align to TRBD1. There are 14 residues in the CDR3. Germline assignment: CDR1 SGHVS and CDR2 FQNEAQ. V lost 0 bases to trimming and J lost 3 bases; unmatched junction nucleotides: 1. CDR3 amino acids: CASSLATGGYEQYF. DNA of the CDR3: TGTGCCAGCAGCTTAGCTACAGGGGGCTACGAGCAGTACTTC.

V and J are TRBV28 and TRBJ1-1; 7 bases agree with TRBD1. Germline values: CDR1 MDHEN, CDR2 SYDVKM. The CDR3 runs 14 residues. V gave up 7 bases and J gave up 5 bases; unmatched junction bases: 10. The CDR3: CASNLYRGGTEAFF. The CDR3 region has the DNA TGTGCCAGCAACTTGTACAGGGGAGGAACTGAAGCTTTCTTT.

The chain employs TRBV29-1 and TRBJ1-1, with 8 bases aligning to TRBD1. Germline trimming cut 6 bases from V and 7 bases from J; bases unmatched to any gene: 7. This CDR3 has 12 residues. Per germline, CDR1 SQVTM and CDR2 ANQGSEA. The CDR3 reads CSVRTGKNEAFF. CDR3 sequence (DNA): TGCAGCGTAAGGACAGGGAAGAATGAAGCTTTCTTT.

This chain joins TRBV7-2 and TRBJ2-7; no firm D call. Germline V lookup: CDR1 SGHTA, CDR2 FQGNSA. The CDR3 is 12 amino acids. The germline V and J ends were trimmed by 5 bases and 3 bases, with 8 bases remaining between them. The CDR3 nucleotides are TGTGCCAGCAGCCCCTCGGGCTACGAGCAGTACTTC. This gives the protein CASSPSGYEQYF.

This clone has just one count. Other DNA sequences from this sample encode an identical CDR3 as well. The CDR3 DNA follows: TGTGCCATCAGCGGCAGGGTCGATCAGCCCCAGCATTTT. Its translation is CAISGRVDQPQHF. The rearrangement joins TRBV10-3 to TRBJ1-5; weak D call: TRBD1 (5 bases). In germline, CDR1 is ENHRY, CDR2 SYGVKD. This CDR3 comprises 13 residues. The V and J ends lost 6 bases and 5 bases respectively, with 11 bases between them.

The genes are TRBV7-2 and TRBJ1-5, with 12 positions matching TRBD1. The CDR3 extends over 19 amino acids. J lost 1 base, V lost 7 bases, and 14 bases had no gene match. CDR1 and CDR2 from the germline V gene are SGHTA and FQGNSA. In DNA, the CDR3 is TGTGCCAGCAACCCCCCGGGACAGGGGGCGCCTCAGAGCAATCAGCCCCAGCATTTT. This encodes CASNPPGQGAPQSNQPQHF.

This clone was seen once. The chain carries TRBV5-5 and TRBJ2-3; possible D gene TRBD2, 6 bases. V shed 0 bases and J shed 9 bases, with 14 bases lying between them. CDR1 is SGHKS, CDR2 YYEKEE, per germline (reference sequence). The CDR3 is 14 residues long. CDR3 sequence reads: CASSLGRGGETQYF. The CDR3, as DNA: TGTGCCAGCAGCTTGGGGAGGGGCGGGGAGACGCAGTATTTT.

The CDR3 DNA is TGTGCCAGCAGCCTCGGACTAGCGGGGCCGGTTTACTTC. It translates to CASSLGLAGPVYF. The chain couples TRBV3-1 (or the pseudogene TRBV3-2) to TRBJ2-7; 12 nucleotides match TRBD2. CDR3 size: 13 residues. Germline values: CDR1 LGHDT, CDR2 YNNKEL (reference sequence). The trim removed 4 bases at V and 13 bases at J, leaving 8 bases unmatched.

The chain joins TRBV10-2 to TRBJ2-5; D remains unclear. Trimming removed 8 bases from V and 5 bases from J, with 6 bases in between. This CDR3 has 10 amino acids. Germline assignment: CDR1 WSHSY and CDR2 SAAADI. CDR3 sequence: CASYAETQYF. For the CDR3, the DNA is TGCGCCAGCTACGCGGAGACCCAGTACTTC.

Note on this clone: Other DNA sequences of this sample code for an identical CDR3. V gene TRBV19 combines with J gene TRBJ1-2; D is undetermined. CDR3 length equals 11 residues. V lost 3 bases and J 8 bases, leaving 7 bases between the germline ends. Germline CDR1 reads LNHDA; CDR2 reads SQIVND (reference sequence). CDR3 amino acids: CASSIGGGYTF. The CDR3 DNA follows: TGTGCCAGTAGTATTGGAGGGGGCTACACCTTC.

The genes are TRBV4-1 and TRBJ2-1; TRBD2 matches 11 bases. Trimming cost V 3 bases and J 1 base; bases outside gene matches: 5. CDR3 size: 17 residues. The germline gives CDR1 MGHRA, CDR2 YSYEKL. Here the CDR3 reads CASSQRLAGGSYNEQFF. As DNA, the CDR3 is TGCGCCAGCAGCCAGCGGCTAGCGGGAGGATCCTACAATGAGCAGTTCTTC.

The chain uses TRBV28 and TRBJ1-5, with 9 nucleotides matching TRBD1. The J segment lost 0 bases and the V segment lost 2 bases, leaving 5 bases of the junction unmatched. The CDR3 totals 17 residues. The V gene's germline CDR1 is MDHEN and CDR2 SYDVKM. CDR3 in DNA: TGTGCCAGCAGTTTAGCGGGGACAGGGACTAGCAATCAGCCCCAGCATTTT. Translating it yields CASSLAGTGTSNQPQHF.

CDR3 loop: CASSRISTDTQYF. The CDR3 DNA reads TGTGCCAGCTCACGTATTAGCACAGATACGCAGTATTTT. V is TRBV18 and J is TRBJ2-3; unclear D gene. V was shortened by 4 bases and J by 0 bases, with 5 bases between the two germline ends. Germline loops: CDR1 KGHSH, CDR2 LQKENI. The CDR3 is 13 amino acids.

This chain uses TRBV18 with TRBJ2-7; tentatively, D is TRBD2 (5 bases). Germline values: CDR1 KGHSH, CDR2 LQKENI. V shed 3 bases and J shed 7 bases, with 13 bases lying between them. The CDR3 is 13 residues long. The CDR3 DNA sequence: TGTGCCAGCTCACCCGGGCCTGGAGGTGAGCAGTACTTC. This gives the protein CASSPGPGGEQYF.

The V and J genes are TRBV5-5 and TRBJ1-5; no reliable D call. The CDR3 is 14 residues long. V dropped 3 bases and J dropped 0 bases, with 7 bases sitting between them. Germline V gene data show CDR1 as SGHKS and CDR2 as YYEKEE (reference sequence). The CDR3 DNA follows: TGTGCCAGCAGCTGGAGGAGTAGCAATCAGCCCCAGCATTTT. Translation gives CASSWRSSNQPQHF.

The V and J genes are TRBV15 and TRBJ2-1, with TRBD2 as a possible D gene (5 bases). Germline V gene data show CDR1 as LNHNV and CDR2 as YYDKDF (reference sequence). The CDR3 covers 15 residues. Between the trimmed V and J ends, which lost 0 bases and 9 bases, there was a span of 15 bases. The CDR3: CATSRDSTSEGEQFF. The CDR3 DNA follows: TGTGCCACCAGCAGAGATAGTACTAGTGAGGGTGAGCAGTTCTTC.

The gene calls are TRBV28 and TRBJ2-7, with 7 positions matching TRBD1. Germline V gives CDR1 MDHEN, CDR2 SYDVKM. V gave up 5 bases and J gave up 3 bases; unmatched junction bases: 1. This CDR3 contains 12 residues. The CDR3 nucleotides are TGTGCCAGCAGTAGGGACAGCTACGAGCAGTACTTC. Translated, it gives CASSRDSYEQYF.

The rearrangement joins TRBV7-2 to TRBJ2-7; 16 positions agree with TRBD2. Germline-derived CDR1 and CDR2 are SGHTA and FQGNSA. The J segment lost 2 bases and the V segment lost 8 bases, leaving 3 bases of the junction unmatched. The CDR3 has 15 amino acids. CDR3 coding DNA: TGTGCCAGCGGGACTAGCGGGAGGGGACCCTACGAGCAGTACTTC. It is translated as CASGTSGRGPYEQYF.

The genes are TRBV9 and TRBJ1-1; 7 bases are shared with TRBD1. The CDR3 sequence is 15 residues long. CDR1 is SGDLS and CDR2 is YYNGEE in the germline V gene. The J segment lost 1 base and the V segment lost 4 bases, leaving 7 bases of the junction unmatched. The CDR3 protein is CASSQGGSPNTEAFF. CDR3 nucleotide sequence: TGTGCCAGCAGCCAAGGGGGCAGCCCGAACACTGAAGCTTTCTTT.

The genes are TRBV28 and TRBJ2-2, with 7 bases aligning to TRBD1. The CDR3 runs 15 residues. Germline V lookup: CDR1 MDHEN, CDR2 SYDVKM. V shed 2 bases and J 1 base; nucleotides not matched to a gene: 1. The CDR3 is CASSLPGGNTGELFF. The CDR3 DNA reads as TGTGCCAGCAGTTTACCAGGGGGGAACACCGGGGAGCTGTTTTTT.

The chain combines TRBV5-8 with TRBJ2-3; D perhaps matches TRBD2 (5 bases). Germline-derived CDR1 and CDR2 are SGHTS and YDEGEE. The CDR3 is 13 amino acids. V dropped 5 bases and J dropped 3 bases, with 10 bases sitting between them. As DNA, the CDR3 is TGTGCCAGCAGTGTTGGACTGACAGATACGCAGTATTTT. Its translation is CASSVGLTDTQYF.

The V call is TRBV18, the J call TRBJ1-2; D is unresolved. Germline CDR1 KGHSH, CDR2 LQKENI. V lost 4 bases and J lost 0, with 12 bases in between. This CDR3 is built from 15 residues. The CDR3 loop is CASSLEGGTNYGYTF. As DNA, the CDR3 is TGTGCCAGCTCACTTGAGGGTGGGACTAACTATGGCTACACCTTC. Full variable domain (outside the CDR3, taken from reference TRBV18 and TRBJ1-2): NAGVMQNPRHLVRRRGQEARLRCSPMKGHSHVYWYRQLPEEGLKFMVYLQKENIIDESGMPKERFSAEFPKEGPSILRIQQVVRGDSAAYFCASSLEGGTNYGYTFGSGTRLTVV.

V is TRBV9 and J is TRBJ2-5, with 7 bases lining up with TRBD2. Germline trimming cut 3 bases from V and 1 base from J; bases unmatched to any gene: 12. This CDR3 is built from 17 residues. Germline lookup yields CDR1 SGDLS and CDR2 YYNGEE. CDR3 residues: CASSEGMTGGFQETQYF. CDR3 DNA sequence: TGTGCCAGCAGCGAGGGAATGACCGGGGGGTTCCAAGAGACCCAGTACTTC.

The V call is TRBV3-1 (or the pseudogene TRBV3-2), the J call TRBJ1-1; 9 nucleotides agree with TRBD1. Germline values: CDR1 LGHDT, CDR2 YNNKEL (reference sequence). J gave up 1 base and V 1 base, and 13 bases lay outside the gene matches. CDR3 length equals 19 residues. The CDR3 nucleotides are TGTGCCAGCAGCCAAGTCCCGGGACAGGGCTCACCTTCGAACACTGAAGCTTTCTTT. Protein product: CASSQVPGQGSPSNTEAFF.

The V call is TRBV28, the J call TRBJ1-1; 9 nucleotides agree with TRBD1. This CDR3 has 14 residues. The V gene's germline CDR1 is MDHEN and CDR2 SYDVKM. The junction had 2 bases not matched to a gene; V was cut back by 5 bases and J by 1 base. Here the CDR3 reads CASSRDRANTEAFF. CDR3 in DNA: TGTGCCAGCAGTAGGGACAGGGCGAACACTGAAGCTTTCTTT.

In regard to this clone: The same CDR3 also results from other DNA sequences found in this sample. V gene TRBV9 combines with J gene TRBJ2-7, with D uncertain. The germline V gene encodes CDR1 SGDLS and CDR2 YYNGEE. V was cut by 0 bases and J by 0 bases, with 7 bases left in between. This CDR3 has 14 amino acids. CDR3 amino acids: CASSVGSSSYEQYF. DNA of the CDR3: TGTGCCAGCAGCGTAGGATCGAGCTCCTACGAGCAGTACTTC. The whole variable domain, filled in from reference TRBV9 and TRBJ2-7, reads DSGVTQTPKHLITATGQRVTLRCSPRSGDLSVYWYQQSLDQGLQFLIQYYNGEERAKGNILERFSAQQFPDLHSELNLSSLELGDSALYFCASSVGSSSYEQYFGPGTRLTVT.

Written as DNA, the CDR3 is TGTGCCAGCAGCTTGGGGGGTAGCGGGAGCTCCTACAATGAGCAGTTCTTC. Its translation is CASSLGGSGSSYNEQFF. This chain joins TRBV5-4 and TRBJ2-1; TRBD2 matches at 9 bases. V trimming: 0 bases; J trimming: 0 bases; junction bases outside the gene matches: 4. CDR1 is SGHNT and CDR2 is YYREEE in the germline V gene (reference sequence). The CDR3 contains 17 residues. Variable domain in full (rest from reference TRBV5-4 and TRBJ2-1): ETGVTQSPTHLIKTRGQQVTLRCSSQSGHNTVSWYQQALGQGPQFIFQYYREEENGRGNFPPRFSGLQFPNYSSELNVNALELDDSALYLCASSLGGSGSSYNEQFFGPGTRLTVL.

The chain links TRBV27 to TRBJ2-2; 11 bases match TRBD1. Trimming cost V 2 bases and J 4 bases; bases outside gene matches: 3. CDR3 length: 16 amino acids. The germline gives CDR1 MNHEY, CDR2 SMNVEV (reference sequence). The CDR3: CASSLGTGGPTGELFF. In nucleotides, the CDR3 is TGTGCCAGCAGTTTAGGGACAGGGGGACCCACCGGGGAGCTGTTTTTT.